Each of the 31 T cell receptor beta chains below was sequenced from the same sample in a study of CD8 T cells in ankylosing spondylitis (TCRdb year 2017). Library preparation was by 5' RACE. The instrument was an Illumina HiSeq 2500. TCRdb itself trimmed the public reads at Q25 with fastp, ran MiXCR and retained productive beta chains. Rows merge per CDR3 protein into single entries with the most common DNA and genes. The sample has 300,000 to 400,000 distinct CDR3 sequences on record, about 15% of them singletons. The ten largest clones represent less than 1.1% of the sample. Sequences were obtained from blood, either unsorted or a sorted T cell fraction (not recorded which). These TCRs come from a male donor with ankylosing spondylitis or in good health (not recorded which).

The chain uses TRBV7-9 and TRBJ2-7, with D perhaps TRBD1 (6 bases). Trimming pared 2 bases from V and 3 bases from J, leaving 11 bases between. The CDR3 spans 14 residues. CDR1 is SEHNR, CDR2 FQNEAQ, per germline (reference sequence). This CDR3 reads CASSLPTGIYEQYF. In DNA form, the CDR3 reads TGTGCCAGCAGCTTACCTACAGGGATCTACGAGCAGTACTTC. The full variable domain, completed using reference TRBV7-9 and TRBJ2-7, is DTGVSQNPRHKITKRGQNVTFRCDPISEHNRLYWYRQTLGQGPEFLTYFQNEAQLEKSRLLSDRFSAERPKGSFSTLEIQRTEQGDSAMYLCASSLPTGIYEQYFGPGTRLTVT.

Only a few counts were recorded for this clonotype. This chain uses TRBV6-2 or TRBV6-3 with TRBJ2-7, with a tentative D call TRBD1 (5 bases). Trimming left V 5 bases short and J 3 bases short, with 17 bases between. The CDR3 extends over 15 amino acids. Germline V gene data show CDR1 as MNHEY and CDR2 as SVGEGT. The chain's CDR3 is CASSAPGRTIYEQYF. CDR3 nucleotides: TGTGCCAGCAGTGCCCCCGGACGGACAATCTACGAGCAGTACTTC.

The genes are TRBV3-1 and TRBJ2-1, with D unresolved. Trimming took 4 bases from V and 9 from J, leaving 10 bases between them. Per germline, CDR1 LGHDT and CDR2 YNNKEL (reference sequence). The CDR3 length is 12 residues. For the CDR3, the DNA is TGTGCCAGCAGCCTGGGCCTGAGTGAGCAGTTCTTC. Amino acid sequence: CASSLGLSEQFF.

This clonotype came up many times. This chain connects TRBV6-5 to TRBJ1-6; 9 positions agree with TRBD1. With V trimmed by 2 bases and J by 8 bases, 4 bases remained unmatched. Germline values: CDR1 MNHEY, CDR2 SVGAGI. This CDR3 has 15 residues. The CDR3, as DNA: TGTGCCAGCAGTTACACAGGGGGCATCGATTCACCCCTCCACTTT. It encodes CASSYTGGIDSPLHF.

This chain joins TRBV5-1 and TRBJ2-5; TRBD1 aligns across 9 bases. The CDR3 runs 14 residues. Trimming removed 4 bases from V and 5 bases from J; junction bases left unmatched: 6. Germline-derived CDR1 and CDR2 are SGHRS and YFSETQ. The CDR3 region is CASSPRTGDETQYF. In DNA, the CDR3 is TGCGCCAGCAGCCCCAGGACAGGGGATGAGACCCAGTACTTC.

This chain joins TRBV6-5 and TRBJ2-1; the match to TRBD1 covers 8 bases. The junction had 12 bases not matched to a gene; V was cut back by 6 bases and J by 8 bases. This CDR3 comprises 15 residues. CDR1 and CDR2 (germline): MNHEY, SVGAGI. The CDR3 region has the DNA TGTGCCAGCAGGTATAGAGGACAGGGTTTTTATGAGCAGTTCTTC. Protein sequence: CASRYRGQGFYEQFF.

This clonotype was detected a few times. The V call is TRBV9, the J call TRBJ1-2; possible D gene TRBD1, 6 bases. The CDR3 is 15 residues long. Germline V gives CDR1 SGDLS, CDR2 YYNGEE. The germline V and J ends were trimmed by 3 bases and 8 bases, with 20 bases remaining between them. Here the CDR3 DNA reads TGTGCCAGCAGCGAATGGGACACCCCATTCGGCGGCTACACCTTC. Translation: CASSEWDTPFGGYTF.

This clonotype was counted only a few times. The rearrangement links TRBV13 to TRBJ2-1; D gene uncertain. V lost 0 bases to trimming and J lost 0 bases, with 9 bases between them. In germline, CDR1 is PRHDT, CDR2 FYEKMQ (reference sequence). CDR3 size: 16 residues. The CDR3 here is CASSLGWPSSYNEQFF. DNA of the CDR3: TGTGCCAGCAGCTTAGGTTGGCCTAGCTCCTACAATGAGCAGTTCTTC.

This clonotype was counted between two and nine times. The chain joins TRBV2 to TRBJ2-5, with 7 bases lining up with TRBD2. J was trimmed by 2 bases and V by 6 bases; bases with no gene match: 6. CDR1 is SNHLY and CDR2 is FYNNEI in the germline V gene. The CDR3 has 14 amino acids. The CDR3 sequence: CASSPGLDQETQYF. The CDR3 bases are TGTGCCAGCAGCCCCGGACTAGATCAAGAGACCCAGTACTTC.

The chain has TRBV5-8 and TRBJ2-2; 9 bases align to TRBD1. Germline trimming cut 4 bases from V and 7 bases from J; bases unmatched to any gene: 5. Germline-derived CDR1 and CDR2 are SGHTS and YDEGEE. The CDR3 runs to 14 residues. CDR3 sequence reads: CASSLGTGFGELFF. Written as DNA, the CDR3 is TGTGCCAGCAGCCTGGGGACAGGGTTCGGGGAGCTGTTTTTT.

This clonotype was counted at least ten times. This CDR3 reads CASRMDRGFGETQYF. The CDR3 DNA reads TGCGCCAGCAGAATGGACAGGGGATTCGGGGAGACCCAGTACTTC. The chain recombines TRBV5-1 with TRBJ2-5, with 9 bases fitting TRBD1. The CDR3 contains 15 residues. Trimming took 5 bases from V and 5 from J; bases not matched to a gene: 10. Germline values: CDR1 SGHRS, CDR2 YFSETQ.

This clonotype has only a few counts. The chain is built from TRBV4-1 and TRBJ1-2; D is unresolved. CDR1 MGHRA and CDR2 YSYEKL come from the germline V gene. The V end lost 0 bases, the J end lost 0 bases, and 5 bases lay between the germline ends. The CDR3 extends over 14 amino acids. CDR3 DNA sequence: TGCGCCAGCAGCCAAGACGCTACTAACTATGGCTACACCTTC. This codes for CASSQDATNYGYTF.

This clonotype has more than one count but fewer than ten. The V and J genes are TRBV19 and TRBJ2-6, with 7 bases aligning to TRBD1. This CDR3 is built from 15 residues. In germline, CDR1 is LNHDA, CDR2 SQIVND (reference sequence). Losses at the gene ends were 6 bases for V and 1 base for J; bases not matched to a gene: 3. The CDR3 reads CASSQQGSGANVLTF. Here the CDR3 DNA reads TGTGCCAGTAGCCAACAGGGGTCTGGGGCCAACGTCCTGACTTTC.

The table lists this clonotype with many counts. The chain carries TRBV27 and TRBJ2-3, with D possibly matching TRBD1 (6 bases). Germline V gives CDR1 MNHEY, CDR2 SMNVEV (reference sequence). With 8 bases removed from V and 2 bases from J, the gap between germline ends came to 11 bases. This CDR3 has 13 residues. CDR3 coding DNA: TGTGCCAGCGGACAGCTAAACACAGATACGCAGTATTTT. Its translation is CASGQLNTDTQYF.

This clonotype has more than one count but fewer than ten. J is TRBJ2-1 and V is TRBV3-1; D is uncertain. Per the germline V gene, CDR1 is LGHDT and CDR2 is YNNKEL (reference sequence). This CDR3 has 11 residues. V dropped 3 bases and J dropped 8 bases, with 5 bases sitting between them. This chain's CDR3 is CASSHLHEQFF. For the CDR3, the DNA is TGTGCCAGCAGCCACTTACATGAGCAGTTCTTC.

The chain links TRBV10-3 to TRBJ2-1; 7 bases fit TRBD2. Germline V gene sequence: CDR1 ENHRY, CDR2 SYGVKD. V trimming: 6 bases; J trimming: 9 bases; junction bases outside the gene matches: 5. The CDR3 is 12 residues long. CDR3 DNA sequence: TGTGCCATCAGGGGACTAAACATTGAGCAGTTCTTC. It translates to CAIRGLNIEQFF.

The rearrangement joins TRBV29-1 to TRBJ2-5; the D is unclear. Looked up from germline, CDR1 is SQVTM and CDR2 is ANQGSEA. The CDR3 runs to 11 residues. Deletions cut 3 bases from V and 5 bases from J, with 7 bases between. CDR3 sequence (DNA): TGCAGCGTTGAGAAATTGGAGACCCAGTACTTC. Translation: CSVEKLETQYF.

This clonotype was counted between two and nine times. V is TRBV11-1 and J is TRBJ1-2; D call uncertain. V gave up 1 base and J gave up 5 bases, with 14 bases separating them. CDR1 and CDR2 from the germline V gene are SGHAT and FQDESV (reference sequence). This CDR3 has 15 residues. CDR3 in amino acids: CASSLVTPRDYGYTF. The CDR3 DNA follows: TGTGCCAGCAGCTTAGTGACGCCAAGGGATTATGGCTACACCTTC. The entire variable domain, with the rest obtained from reference TRBV11-1 and TRBJ1-2, is as follows: EAEVAQSPRYKITEKSQAVAFWCDPISGHATLYWYRQILGQGPELLVQFQDESVVDDSQLPKDRFSAERLKGVDSTLKIQPAELGDSAMYLCASSLVTPRDYGYTFGSGTRLTVV.

This clonotype occurred a few times. J is TRBJ1-5 and V is TRBV18; D is unclear. V gave up 2 bases and J gave up 2 bases, with 7 bases separating them. The CDR3 sequence is 14 residues long. CDR1 and CDR2 from the germline V gene are KGHSH and LQKENI. For the CDR3, the DNA is TGTGCCAGCTCACCAGGGGATGGCAATCAGCCCCAGCATTTT. Encoded protein: CASSPGDGNQPQHF.

V and J are TRBV12-3 or TRBV12-4 and TRBJ1-5, with 9 positions matching TRBD1. V shed 3 bases and J 5 bases; nucleotides not matched to a gene: 2. The CDR3 length is 14 residues. As DNA, the CDR3 is TGTGCCAGCAGTTTTGACAGGGGGGATCAGCCCCAGCATTTT. Translating gives CASSFDRGDQPQHF.

This clonotype was counted ten times or more. V is TRBV7-2 and J is TRBJ1-1, with TRBD1 as a possible D gene (6 bases). CDR3 length: 14 amino acids. Germline CDR1 SGHTA, CDR2 FQGNSA. Trimming left V 4 bases short and J 4 bases short, with 13 bases between. CDR3 sequence reads: CASSSPQGTTEAFF. For the CDR3, the DNA is TGTGCCAGCAGCTCTCCCCAGGGGACCACTGAAGCTTTCTTT.

Only a few counts were recorded for this clonotype. The V call is TRBV18, the J call TRBJ2-1; the D gene is possibly TRBD1 (6 bases). Between the trimmed V and J ends, which lost 2 bases and 4 bases, there was a span of 12 bases. Germline values: CDR1 KGHSH, CDR2 LQKENI. CDR3 length: 15 residues. The CDR3 nucleotides read TGTGCCAGCTCACCATCCGGACAGCCGTACAATGAGCAGTTCTTC. Its protein is CASSPSGQPYNEQFF. Using reference TRBV18 and TRBJ2-1 for the parts outside the CDR3, the full variable domain is NAGVMQNPRHLVRRRGQEARLRCSPMKGHSHVYWYRQLPEEGLKFMVYLQKENIIDESGMPKERFSAEFPKEGPSILRIQQVVRGDSAAYFCASSPSGQPYNEQFFGPGTRLTVL.

This clonotype was seen only a few times. The chain has TRBV3-1 and TRBJ2-4, with D perhaps matching TRBD1 or TRBD2 (5 bases each). Germline V gives CDR1 LGHDT, CDR2 YNNKEL (reference sequence). The CDR3 is made up of 15 amino acids. Trimming pared 4 bases from V and 0 bases from J, leaving 10 bases between. CDR3 DNA: TGTGCCAGCAGCCCGGGGCTAGTAGCCAAAAACATTCAGTACTTC. This encodes CASSPGLVAKNIQYF. Full variable domain (remainder filled in from reference TRBV3-1 and TRBJ2-4): DTAVSQTPKYLVTQMGNDKSIKCEQNLGHDTMYWYKQDSKKFLKIMFSYNNKELIINETVPNRFSPKSPDKAHLNLHINSLELGDSAVYFCASSPGLVAKNIQYFGAGTRLSVL.

This chain uses TRBV6-2 or TRBV6-3 with TRBJ2-5, with a tentative D call TRBD2 (6 bases). V lost 0 bases and J lost 5, with 31 bases in between. CDR3 length: 21 residues. Germline values: CDR1 MNHEY, CDR2 SVGEGT. Here the CDR3 reads CASSYSIPSSEAGSRRETQYF. CDR3 coding DNA: TGTGCCAGCAGTTACTCGATCCCTTCAAGCGAAGCGGGCTCCAGAAGGGAGACCCAGTACTTC.

This clonotype was counted between two and nine times. The junction departs from the called germline gene at one end, perhaps through a read error. This chain connects TRBV7-9 to TRBJ2-4; the match to TRBD2 covers 7 bases. This CDR3 spans 14 amino acids. Looked up from germline, CDR1 is SEHNR and CDR2 is FQNEAQ (reference sequence). The CDR3 DNA reads TGTGCCGGCAGCTTTGTGAATGGGGGGGACATTCAGTACTTC. Translating gives CAGSFVNGGDIQYF.

J is TRBJ2-1 and V is TRBV6-1; D uncertain. V lost 2 bases, J lost 7 bases, and 12 bases lay in between. Per the germline V gene, CDR1 is MNHNS and CDR2 is SASEGT. This CDR3 spans 14 amino acids. The CDR3 protein is CASSEFGPRNEQFF. CDR3 nucleotides: TGTGCCAGCAGTGAATTCGGGCCCAGGAATGAGCAGTTCTTC.

The chain links TRBV12-3 or TRBV12-4 to TRBJ2-7; 8 positions match TRBD2. Trimming removed 3 bases from V and 4 bases from J; junction bases left unmatched: 11. This CDR3 contains 16 residues. The CDR3 DNA reads as TGTGCCAGCAGTTTTTTTACGGGGGGGAGTTCGTACGAGCAGTACTTC. It specifies CASSFFTGGSSYEQYF.

The rearrangement links TRBV5-1 to TRBJ2-7; weak D call: TRBD1 (6 bases). Germline CDR1 is SGHRS and CDR2 is YFSETQ. The CDR3 consists of 15 residues. V was clipped by 1 base and J by 4 bases, with 15 bases between them. The CDR3 reads CASSLKGSGVYEQYF. The DNA for the CDR3 is TGCGCCAGCAGCTTGAAGGGGTCAGGGGTGTACGAGCAGTACTTC.

This chain connects TRBV20-1 to TRBJ2-1; tentatively, D is TRBD2 (6 bases). Trimming left V 6 bases short and J 3 bases short, with 15 bases between. CDR1 and CDR2 (germline): DFQATT, SNEGSKA (reference sequence). CDR3 size: 14 residues. CDR3 nucleotide sequence: TGCAGTGCAACCCCGGGACTTAACTACAATGAGCAGTTCTTC. It specifies CSATPGLNYNEQFF.

The chain is built from TRBV7-2 and TRBJ1-2; tentatively, D is TRBD1 (6 bases). With 7 bases removed from V and 5 bases from J, the gap between germline ends came to 14 bases. The CDR3 length is 13 residues. The germline gives CDR1 SGHTA, CDR2 FQGNSA. CDR3 nucleotide sequence: TGTGCCAGCAACAGGGAGGGGTGGTATGGCTACACCTTC. Translating gives CASNREGWYGYTF. The entire variable domain, with the rest obtained from reference TRBV7-2 and TRBJ1-2, is as follows: GAGVSQSPSNKVTEKGKDVELRCDPISGHTALYWYRQSLGQGLEFLIYFQGNSAPDKSGLPSDRFSAERTGGSVSTLTIQRTQQEDSAVYLCASNREGWYGYTFGSGTRLTVV.

This clonotype was seen more than once but under ten times. The V call is TRBV10-2, the J call TRBJ2-1; 12 bases map to TRBD2. The ends lost 2 bases at V and 0 bases at J; junction bases unmatched: 8. CDR1 is WSHSY and CDR2 is SAAADI in the germline V gene. The CDR3 has 19 residues. The CDR3 spells CASSEPNPGLAGSYNEQFF. Written as DNA, the CDR3 is TGCGCCAGCAGTGAGCCCAATCCGGGACTAGCGGGCTCCTACAATGAGCAGTTCTTC.